This T cell receptor beta chain comes out of a study of shared clonotypes between healthy human individuals. Study-level background: Researchers assigned three CD4 naive, three CD4 memory, two CD8 naive and one CD8 memory plate to each donor.

This CDR3 spans 11 amino acids. Germline CDR1 is SGHVS and CDR2 is FQNEAQ. Deletions cut 5 bases from V and 14 bases from J, with 10 bases between. Several immunoSEQ plates held equal portions of the genomic DNA taken from each subset. Libraries were prepared by immunoSEQ multiplex PCR; TCRdb keeps only in-frame clonotypes and omits some of them. The sample includes roughly 2.4 million clones, 90% to 97% of them seen just once. The V and J genes are TRBV7-8 and TRBJ1-6; D is unclear. Source material: naive CD4+ T cells sorted from blood. Noted subset: CD45RA+ positively selected. The TCR comes from a man between 18 and 35 years old in good health. As DNA, the CDR3 is TGTGCCAGCAGCAATCGTTACGCCCTCCACTTT. Its translation: CASSNRYALHF.